This TCR beta chain was recorded in a study of neurological immune-mediated disorders. Study conclusions and caveats: Expanded clones shared no CDR3 amino acid sequences across subjects, suggesting private repertoires in all groups. Multiple sclerosis patients had less TCR clonal expansion than even healthy controls, unlike HTLV-1-associated myelopathy.

V was clipped by 5 bases and J by 4 bases, with 8 bases between them. The CDR3 runs to 12 residues. There are many counts of this clonotype. Its antigen is not known. It was by 5'RACE with 10-nucleotide random UMIs that the cDNA was made. TCRdb ran MiXCR on the 5' RACE reads and lists one entry per CDR3 protein. The table lists roughly 55,000 distinct CDR3 sequences, roughly 15% of them singletons. The unsorted libraries were made from 2 million PBMCs kept at -80 C. The sequencing input was PBMCs. This receptor was taken from a man in his fifties or sixties in good health. V usage is TRBV12-3 or TRBV12-4 and J usage is TRBJ1-1, with D perhaps TRBD1 (6 bases). For the CDR3, the DNA is TGTGCCAGCAGTACAGGGTTCACTGAAGCTTTCTTT. Its protein product is CASSTGFTEAFF.